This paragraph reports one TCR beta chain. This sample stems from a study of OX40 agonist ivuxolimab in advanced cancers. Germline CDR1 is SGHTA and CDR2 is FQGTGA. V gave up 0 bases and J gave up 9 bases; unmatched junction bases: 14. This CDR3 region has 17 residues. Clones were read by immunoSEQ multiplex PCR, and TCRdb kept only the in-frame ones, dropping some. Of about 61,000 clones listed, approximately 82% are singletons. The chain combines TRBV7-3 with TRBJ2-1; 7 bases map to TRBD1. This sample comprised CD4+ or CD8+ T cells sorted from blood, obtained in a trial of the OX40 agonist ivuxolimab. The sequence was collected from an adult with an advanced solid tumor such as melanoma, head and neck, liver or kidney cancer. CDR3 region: CASSLTSTGEGNTEQFF. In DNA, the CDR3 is TGTGCCAGCAGCTTAACGTCTACAGGGGAAGGTAACACTGAGCAGTTCTTC.